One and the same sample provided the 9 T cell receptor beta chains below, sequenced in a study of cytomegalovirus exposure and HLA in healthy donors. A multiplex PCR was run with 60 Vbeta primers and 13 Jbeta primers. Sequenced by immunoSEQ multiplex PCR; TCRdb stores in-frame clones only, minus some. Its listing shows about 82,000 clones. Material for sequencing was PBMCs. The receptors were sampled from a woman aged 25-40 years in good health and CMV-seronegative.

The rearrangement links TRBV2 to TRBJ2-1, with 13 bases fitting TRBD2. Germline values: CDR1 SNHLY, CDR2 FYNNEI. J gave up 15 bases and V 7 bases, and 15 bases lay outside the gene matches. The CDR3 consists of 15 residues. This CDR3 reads CASITPGLAGVVGFF. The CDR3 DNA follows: TGTGCCAGCATTACTCCCGGACTAGCGGGAGTGGTGGGGTTCTTC.

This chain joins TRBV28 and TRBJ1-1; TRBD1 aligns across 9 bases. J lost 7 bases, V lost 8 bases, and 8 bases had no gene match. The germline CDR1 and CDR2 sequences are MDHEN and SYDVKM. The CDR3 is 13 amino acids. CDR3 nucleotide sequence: TGTGCCAGCGCCATGAACAGGGGGCGTGAAGCTTTCTTT. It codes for CASAMNRGREAFF.

CDR3 sequence reads: CASSFWAAGMNEQFF. In DNA, the CDR3 is TGTGCCAGCAGCTTTTGGGCAGCGGGTATGAATGAGCAGTTCTTC. The V and J genes are TRBV7-9 and TRBJ2-1; TRBD2 is a possible D gene (6 bases). Between the trimmed V and J ends, which lost 3 bases and 7 bases, there was a span of 16 bases. Germline V lookup: CDR1 SEHNR, CDR2 FQNEAQ (reference sequence). The length of the CDR3 is 15 residues.

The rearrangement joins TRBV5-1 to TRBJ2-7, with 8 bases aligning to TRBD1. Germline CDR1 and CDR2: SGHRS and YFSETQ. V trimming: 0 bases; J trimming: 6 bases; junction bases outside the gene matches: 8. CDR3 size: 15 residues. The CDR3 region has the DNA TGCGCCAGCAGCTTGGCTGGACAGGGAAGAGGCGAGCAGTACTTC. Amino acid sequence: CASSLAGQGRGEQYF.

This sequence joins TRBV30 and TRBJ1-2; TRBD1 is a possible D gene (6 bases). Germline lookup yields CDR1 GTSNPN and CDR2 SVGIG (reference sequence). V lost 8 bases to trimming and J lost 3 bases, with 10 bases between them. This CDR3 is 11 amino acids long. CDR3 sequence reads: CAREGDYGYTF. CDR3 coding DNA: TGTGCCCGAGAGGGGGACTATGGCTACACCTTC. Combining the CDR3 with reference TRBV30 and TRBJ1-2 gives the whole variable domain SQTIHQWPATLVQPVGSPLSLECTVEGTSNPNLYWYRQAAGRGLQLLFYSVGIGQISSEVPQNLSASRPQDRQFILSSKKLLLSDSGFYLCAREGDYGYTFGSGTRLTVV.

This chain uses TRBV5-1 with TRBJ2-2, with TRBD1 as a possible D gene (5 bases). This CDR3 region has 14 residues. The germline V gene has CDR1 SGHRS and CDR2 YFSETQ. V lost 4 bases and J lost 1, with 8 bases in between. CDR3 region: CASSPTGNTGELFF. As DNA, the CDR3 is TGCGCCAGCAGCCCCACAGGGAACACCGGGGAGCTGTTTTTT.

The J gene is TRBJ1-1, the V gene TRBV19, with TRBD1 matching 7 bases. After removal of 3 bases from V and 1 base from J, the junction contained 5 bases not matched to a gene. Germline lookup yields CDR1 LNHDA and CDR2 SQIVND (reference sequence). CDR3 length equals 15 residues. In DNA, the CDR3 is TGTGCCAGTAGTATCACGGGACAGTCGAACACTGAAGCTTTCTTT. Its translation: CASSITGQSNTEAFF.

The CDR3 coding sequence is TGTGCCTGGAGTGTACAAGCCTACGAGCAGTACTTC. Translating gives CAWSVQAYEQYF. The chain combines TRBV30 with TRBJ2-7; D not certain. CDR1 GTSNPN and CDR2 SVGIG come from the germline V gene (reference sequence). The CDR3 runs to 12 residues. With 0 bases removed from V and 2 bases from J, the gap between germline ends came to 5 bases. The entire variable domain, with the rest obtained from reference TRBV30 and TRBJ2-7, is as follows: SQTIHQWPATLVQPVGSPLSLECTVEGTSNPNLYWYRQAAGRGLQLLFYSVGIGQISSEVPQNLSASRPQDRQFILSSKKLLLSDSGFYLCAWSVQAYEQYFGPGTRLTVT.

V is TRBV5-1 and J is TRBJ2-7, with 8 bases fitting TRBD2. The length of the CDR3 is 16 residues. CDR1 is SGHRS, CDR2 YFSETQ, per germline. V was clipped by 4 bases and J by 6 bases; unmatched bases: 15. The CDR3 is CASSQGRGREVSEQYF. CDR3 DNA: TGCGCCAGCAGCCAAGGCCGCGGGCGGGAGGTCTCCGAGCAGTACTTC.